The TCR beta chain under discussion was sequenced for a study of blood T cells in healthy people across ages. In the study overall: About one barcoded beta molecule per two T cells was the capture yield of template switching.

Next came a second PCR, run for about 6 to 11 cycles, which used a sample-barcoded 5' primer along with a J-beta primer mix. TCRdb recomputed calls from the 5' RACE reads with MiXCR, one row per CDR3 protein. The sample lists more than 800,000 distinct CDR3 sequences, roughly 45% occurring once. Per the germline V gene, CDR1 is MNHEY and CDR2 is SMNVEV (reference sequence). The ends lost 6 bases at V and 2 bases at J; junction bases unmatched: 8. This CDR3 has 15 residues. The V call is TRBV27, the J call TRBJ2-3; 7 nucleotides line up with TRBD1. The sequenced material came from blood. The clonotype comes from a woman aged 60 to 75 in good health. The CDR3 coding sequence is TGTGCCAGCAGCTTAGGTACAGGGGACACAGATACGCAGTATTTT. Its translation is CASSLGTGDTDTQYF.